This TCR beta chain was documented in a study of Graves' ophthalmopathy and Graves' hyperthyroidism. Study-wide findings and caveats: The authors also found most expanded thyroid clonotypes above 0.001 frequency in blood.

This clonotype was seen repeatedly, ten times or more. Antigen specificity is unknown. This CDR3 contains 15 residues. The germline CDR1 and CDR2 sequences are MGHRA and YSYEKL. V was clipped by 0 bases and J by 7 bases; unmatched bases: 2. Enrollment excluded any patients with other autoimmune diseases, uncontrolled infections, pregnancy or lactation. Symptoms, serum thyroxine and TRAb, thyroid ultrasound, and orbital computed tomography formed the diagnostic basis. Transcripts of RNA were the source for amplifying TCR beta CDR3 regions. RT-PCR with HTBI primers came first, then second-round multiplex PCR. TCRdb re-called the multiplex PCR reads with MiXCR, one entry per CDR3 protein. Here the sample spans approximately 460,000 distinct CDR3 sequences, approximately 14% being singletons.

The chain recombines TRBV4-1 with TRBJ1-6, with 8 bases identical to TRBD1. The TCR comes from a woman aged 25 to 39 with Graves' ophthalmopathy. Input material: blood. The CDR3: CASSQEGQENSPLHF. The CDR3 bases are TGCGCCAGCAGCCAAGAGGGACAGGAGAATTCACCCCTCCACTTT.